This T cell receptor (beta chain) is drawn from a study of blood T cell repertoires in COVID-19. Looking at the study overall: Collection of acute and convalescent COVID-19 samples took place in the United States, Italy and Spain.

Using immunoSEQ multiplex PCR, the repertoire was profiled, and TCRdb retains in-frame clones only, with some absent. This sample has about 210,000 clones, with about 86% found just once. V shed 8 bases and J shed 5 bases, with 16 bases lying between them. The CDR3 runs 14 residues. The V gene's germline CDR1 is MDHEN and CDR2 SYDVKM. Specimen: peripheral blood. This TCR came from a man aged 18 to 29 with active or convalescent COVID-19. V and J are TRBV28 and TRBJ1-3; D is ambiguous. CDR3 residues: CASEGSVTRNTIYF. The DNA for the CDR3 is TGTGCCAGCGAAGGTTCAGTCACTAGAAACACCATATATTTT.